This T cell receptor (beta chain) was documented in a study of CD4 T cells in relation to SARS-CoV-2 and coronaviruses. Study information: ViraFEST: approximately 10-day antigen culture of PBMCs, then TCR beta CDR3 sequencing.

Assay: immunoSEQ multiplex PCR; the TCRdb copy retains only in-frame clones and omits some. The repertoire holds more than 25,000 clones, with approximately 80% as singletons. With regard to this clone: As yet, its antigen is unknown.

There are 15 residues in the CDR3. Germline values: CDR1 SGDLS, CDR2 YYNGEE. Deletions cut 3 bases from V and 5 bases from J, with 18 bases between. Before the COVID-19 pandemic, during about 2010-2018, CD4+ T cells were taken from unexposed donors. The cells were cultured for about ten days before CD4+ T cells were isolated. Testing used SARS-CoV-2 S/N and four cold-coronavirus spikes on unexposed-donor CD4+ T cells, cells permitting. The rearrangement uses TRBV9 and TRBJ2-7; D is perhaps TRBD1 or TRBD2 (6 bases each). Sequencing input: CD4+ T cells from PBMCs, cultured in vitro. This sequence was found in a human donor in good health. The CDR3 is CASSGGAGNINEQYF. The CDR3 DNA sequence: TGTGCCAGCAGCGGGGGGGCAGGGAATATAAACGAGCAGTACTTC.